This TCR beta chain comes out of a study of vaccination and CD4 T cells after COVID-19. General study findings and limits: Among those convalescent, a median roughly 90% of reactive clones emerged solely post-vaccination.

Note on this clonotype: Its antigen remains unidentified.

This CDR3 is built from 15 residues. Germline assignment: CDR1 SEHNR and CDR2 FQNEAQ (reference sequence). Unmatched junction bases numbered 7, after V lost 1 base and J lost 9 bases. Regarding treatment: roughly 10-day PBMC culture with coronavirus spike peptide pools or control peptides (ViraFEST assay). Cultures used 2.1 million or so PBMCs per well, around 11 IU/ml IL-2 and approximately 9.5 ug/ml peptides. The Oncomine TCR Beta short-read assay generated sequence data from the DNA of cultured CD4+ T cells. Each CDR3 protein is one row after TCRdb ran MiXCR on the PCR reads. The table lists fewer than 25,000 distinct CDR3 sequences, 35% to 45% of them singletons.

The sequenced sample was CD4+ T cells from blood, cultured in vitro, obtained before SARS-CoV-2 vaccination. This TCR was sampled from a human donor who received a COVID-19 vaccine. This chain uses TRBV7-9 with TRBJ2-1; 9 positions agree with TRBD2. Here the CDR3 DNA reads TGTGCCAGCAGCTTAGAGGGCGGGGGGGCCCTTGAGCAGTTCTTC. Translated, it gives CASSLEGGGALEQFF.